This T cell receptor beta chain was identified during a study of T-cell memory formation after mild COVID-19. A single count supports this clonotype. The length of the CDR3 is 17 residues. V was clipped by 3 bases and J by 0 bases, with 18 bases between them. Germline V CDR1 and CDR2: SEHNR, FQNEAQ (reference sequence). Via MiXCR, TCRdb re-called the 5' RACE reads, giving one row per CDR3 protein. The sample lists about 310,000 distinct CDR3 sequences, about 16% occurring once. The sequenced sample consisted of PBMCs or a T cell subset sorted from them (not recorded which). The clonotype originates from a man aged 18 to 30 who had mild COVID-19 (a few samples of this study predate the infection). Cell type and time point are not known. The rearrangement uses TRBV7-9 and TRBJ2-7; TRBD1 or TRBD2 may be the D gene (6 bases each). DNA for the CDR3: TGTGCCAGCAGCTTGGGCTTCATCGGGGGCCGCTCCTACGAGCAGTACGTC. This gives the protein CASSLGFIGGRSYEQYV.